These T cell receptor beta chains were read from a single sample in a study of shared clonotypes between healthy human individuals. Clones were read by immunoSEQ multiplex PCR, and TCRdb kept only the in-frame ones, dropping some. The sample holds about 2.3 million clones; around 90% are singletons and the top ten take more than 0.35%. Material for sequencing was naive CD4+ T cells from PBMCs. The receptors were sampled from a man aged 18 to 35 in good health. Some clones in this sample may be carry-over from other donors' samples. The conserved cysteine and the conserved F or W are not part of the CDR3 here. A D gene is named only where the DNA matches it firmly.

NA	TRBV19	TRBJ1-1	ASSISRNTEAF
TRBD1	TRBV28	TRBJ2-1	ASSLTGTVKF
TRBD1	TRBV4-2	TRBJ2-3	ASTLDRGTDTQY
NA	TRBV6-5	TRBJ2-7	ASSQTRPPGD
NA	TRBV10-1	TRBJ2-1	ASRERNEQF
NA	TRBV6-5	TRBJ2-7	ASRETGTYYEQY
NA	TRBV29-1	TRBJ2-1	SVETRSVGEQF
NA	TRBV19	TRBJ2-7	ASSIQASYEQY
NA	TRBV30	TRBJ1-5	AWNSESNQPQH
TRBD2	TRBV27	TRBJ2-6	ASSPAAGVRGANVLT